A selection of T cell receptor beta chains follows, all from one sample in a study of OX40 agonist ivuxolimab in advanced cancers. The repertoire was sequenced with immunoSEQ multiplex PCR; TCRdb's copy has only in-frame clones and lacks some. The sample lists about 75,000 clones, around 90% occurring once. Sequenced here: CD4+ or CD8+ T cells sorted from blood, sampled in a trial of the OX40 agonist ivuxolimab. All receptors come from an adult with an advanced solid tumor such as melanoma, head and neck, liver or kidney cancer. Both conserved end residues are part of each CDR3. Each record gives: V gene, CDR3 protein.

>TRBV4-1
CASSQGGEIYGYTF
>TRBV5-1
CASRFQGDTDTQYF
>TRBV7-9
CASSPGQVGDEQFF
>TRBV28
CASSSTPDTQYF
>TRBV7-7
CASSPSAATSANEQFF
>TRBV30
CAWRDTGSGTEAFF
>TRBV18
CASSRLGSTDTQYF
>TRBV19
CASSTRQGANQPQHF
>TRBV10-3
CAISYADTEAFF
>TRBV6-5
CASTESSGANVLTF
>TRBV27
CASSMDRGRTGELFF
>TRBV28
CASSLGQENVLTF
>TRBV6-1
CASSRTVMNTEAFF
>TRBV6-5
CASSYKQFNQPQHF
>TRBV28
CASSLRTLTSVAGELFF
>TRBV5-6
CASSSLGAGGRYEQYF
>TRBV5-1
CASSLERYEQFF
>TRBV6-5
CASSYSWENTYEQYF
>TRBV6-6
CASSSRLAGAEQYF
>TRBV2
CASSVGSNQPQHF
>TRBV5-4
CASSSGPPGKLFF
>TRBV6-6
CASRRTSGGANEQFF
>TRBV6-1
CASRERTGSNAF
>TRBV5-5
CASSSYSGLNNEQFF
>TRBV6-6
CASSRQHTGELFF
>TRBV14
CASSQGPNTEAFF
>TRBV28
CATLTGYSNQPQHF
>TRBV2
CASLFGLANTGELFF
>TRBV13
CASKAYSSYEQYF
>TRBV19
CASSEISGGLSPYEQYF
>TRBV10-3
CAISVKELYEQYF
>TRBV5-1
CASSLDGAYTEAFF
>TRBV7-2
CASSRDWQETQYF
>TRBV7-3
CASSPGWGNTIYF
>TRBV5-1
CASSLNSNTGELFF